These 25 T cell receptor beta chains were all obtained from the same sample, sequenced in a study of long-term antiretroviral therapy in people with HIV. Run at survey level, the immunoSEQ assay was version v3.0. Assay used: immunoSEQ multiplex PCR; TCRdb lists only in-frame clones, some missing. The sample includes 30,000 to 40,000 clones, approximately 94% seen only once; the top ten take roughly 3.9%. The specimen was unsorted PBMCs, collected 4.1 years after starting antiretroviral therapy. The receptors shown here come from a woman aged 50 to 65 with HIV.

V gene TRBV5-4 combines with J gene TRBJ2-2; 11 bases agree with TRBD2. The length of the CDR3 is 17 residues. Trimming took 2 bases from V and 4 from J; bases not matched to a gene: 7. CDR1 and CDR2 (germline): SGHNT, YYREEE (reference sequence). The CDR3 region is CASSFRLAGFGTGELFF. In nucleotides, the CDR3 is TGTGCCAGCAGCTTCAGACTAGCGGGGTTTGGCACCGGGGAGCTGTTTTTT. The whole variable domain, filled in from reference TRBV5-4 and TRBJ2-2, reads ETGVTQSPTHLIKTRGQQVTLRCSSQSGHNTVSWYQQALGQGPQFIFQYYREEENGRGNFPPRFSGLQFPNYSSELNVNALELDDSALYLCASSFRLAGFGTGELFFGEGSRLTVL.

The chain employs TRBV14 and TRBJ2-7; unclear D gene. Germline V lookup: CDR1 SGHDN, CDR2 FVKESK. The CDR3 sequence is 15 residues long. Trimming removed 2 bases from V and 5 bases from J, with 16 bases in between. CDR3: CASSQLVVGIHEQYF. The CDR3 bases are TGTGCCAGCAGCCAATTAGTTGTGGGGATCCACGAGCAGTACTTC. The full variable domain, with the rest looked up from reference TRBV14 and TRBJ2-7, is EAGVTQFPSHSVIEKGQTVTLRCDPISGHDNLYWYRRVMGKEIKFLLHFVKESKQDESGMPNNRFLAERTGGTYSTLKVQPAELEDSGVYFCASSQLVVGIHEQYFGPGTRLTVT.

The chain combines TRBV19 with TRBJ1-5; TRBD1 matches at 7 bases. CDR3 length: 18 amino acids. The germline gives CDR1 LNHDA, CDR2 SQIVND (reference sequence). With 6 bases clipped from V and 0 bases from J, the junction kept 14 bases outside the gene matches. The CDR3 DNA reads TGTGCCAGTAGCCCTGACAGGGTCGGATCGTATAGCAATCAGCCCCAGCATTTT. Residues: CASSPDRVGSYSNQPQHF.

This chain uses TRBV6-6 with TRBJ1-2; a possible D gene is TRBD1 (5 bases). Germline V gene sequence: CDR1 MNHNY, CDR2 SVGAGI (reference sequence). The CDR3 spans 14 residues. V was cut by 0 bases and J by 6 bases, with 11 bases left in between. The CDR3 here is CASSYSREGNGYTF. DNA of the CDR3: TGTGCCAGCAGTTACTCCAGGGAGGGGAATGGCTACACCTTC.

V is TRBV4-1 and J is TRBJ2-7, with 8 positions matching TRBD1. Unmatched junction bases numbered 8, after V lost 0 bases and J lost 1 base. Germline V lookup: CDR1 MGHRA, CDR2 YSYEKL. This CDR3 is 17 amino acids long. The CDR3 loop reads CASSQDLEGTGSYEQYF. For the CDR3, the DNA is TGCGCCAGCAGCCAAGATCTTGAGGGGACAGGTTCCTACGAGCAGTACTTC.

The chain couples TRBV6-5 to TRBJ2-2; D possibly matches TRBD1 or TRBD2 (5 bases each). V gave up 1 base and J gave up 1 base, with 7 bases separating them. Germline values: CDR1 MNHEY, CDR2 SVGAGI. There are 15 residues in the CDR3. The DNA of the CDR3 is TGTGCCAGCAGTTACTGGGACGGGAACACCGGGGAGCTGTTTTTT. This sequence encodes CASSYWDGNTGELFF.

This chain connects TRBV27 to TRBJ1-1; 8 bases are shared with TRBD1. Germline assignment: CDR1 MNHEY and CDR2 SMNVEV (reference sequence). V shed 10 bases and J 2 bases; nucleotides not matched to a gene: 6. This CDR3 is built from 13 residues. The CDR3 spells CAIPQGANTEAFF. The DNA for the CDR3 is TGTGCCATTCCCCAGGGGGCCAACACTGAAGCTTTCTTT.

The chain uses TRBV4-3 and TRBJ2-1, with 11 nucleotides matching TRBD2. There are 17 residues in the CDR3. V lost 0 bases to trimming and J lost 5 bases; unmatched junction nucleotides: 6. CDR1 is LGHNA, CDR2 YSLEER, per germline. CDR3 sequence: CASSQDSLAGGDNEQFF. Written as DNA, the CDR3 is TGCGCCAGCAGCCAAGATTCTTTAGCGGGGGGGGACAATGAGCAGTTCTTC.

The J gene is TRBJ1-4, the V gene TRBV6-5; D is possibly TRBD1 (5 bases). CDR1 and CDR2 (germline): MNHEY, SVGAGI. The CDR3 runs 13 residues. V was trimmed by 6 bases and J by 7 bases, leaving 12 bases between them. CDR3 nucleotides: TGTGCCAGCAGCGCGGGACCGATTGAAAAACTGTTTTTT. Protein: CASSAGPIEKLFF.

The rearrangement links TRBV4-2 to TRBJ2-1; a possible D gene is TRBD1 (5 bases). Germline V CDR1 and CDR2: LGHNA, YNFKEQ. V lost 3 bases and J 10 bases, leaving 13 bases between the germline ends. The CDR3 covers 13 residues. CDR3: CASSQDKEREQFF. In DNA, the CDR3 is TGTGCCAGCAGCCAGGACAAGGAGAGGGAGCAGTTCTTC.

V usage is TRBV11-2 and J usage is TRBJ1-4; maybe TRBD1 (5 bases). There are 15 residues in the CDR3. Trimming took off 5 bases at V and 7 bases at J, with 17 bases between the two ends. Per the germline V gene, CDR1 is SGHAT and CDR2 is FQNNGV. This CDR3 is CASSPRQSKGEKLFF. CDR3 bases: TGTGCCAGCAGCCCCAGACAGTCCAAAGGTGAAAAACTGTTTTTT.

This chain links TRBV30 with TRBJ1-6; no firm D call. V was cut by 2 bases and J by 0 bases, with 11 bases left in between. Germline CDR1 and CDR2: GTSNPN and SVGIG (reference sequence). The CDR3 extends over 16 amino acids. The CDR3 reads CAWSPFGSSYNSPLHF. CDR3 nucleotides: TGTGCCTGGAGTCCCTTTGGGAGCTCCTATAATTCACCCCTCCACTTT.

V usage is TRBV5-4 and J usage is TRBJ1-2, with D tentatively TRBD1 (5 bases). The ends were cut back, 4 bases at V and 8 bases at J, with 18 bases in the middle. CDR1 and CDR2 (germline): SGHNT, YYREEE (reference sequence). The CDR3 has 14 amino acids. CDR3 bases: TGTGCCAGCAGCACCGAAAAGGGGTTAGGGGGCTACACCTTC. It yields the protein CASSTEKGLGGYTF. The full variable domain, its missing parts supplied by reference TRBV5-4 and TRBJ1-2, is ETGVTQSPTHLIKTRGQQVTLRCSSQSGHNTVSWYQQALGQGPQFIFQYYREEENGRGNFPPRFSGLQFPNYSSELNVNALELDDSALYLCASSTEKGLGGYTFGSGTRLTVV.

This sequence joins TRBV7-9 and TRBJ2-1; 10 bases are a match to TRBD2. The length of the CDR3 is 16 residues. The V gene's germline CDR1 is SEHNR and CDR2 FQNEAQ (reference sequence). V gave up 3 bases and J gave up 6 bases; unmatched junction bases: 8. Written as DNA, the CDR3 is TGTGCCAGCAGCTTTAGCGGGGGGCCTCACCCCAATGAGCAGTTCTTC. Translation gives CASSFSGGPHPNEQFF.

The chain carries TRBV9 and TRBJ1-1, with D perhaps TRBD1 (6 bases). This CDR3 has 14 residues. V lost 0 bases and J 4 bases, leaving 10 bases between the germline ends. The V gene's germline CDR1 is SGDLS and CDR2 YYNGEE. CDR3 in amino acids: CASSVAGESTEAFF. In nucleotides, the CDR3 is TGTGCCAGCAGCGTAGCAGGGGAGAGCACTGAAGCTTTCTTT.

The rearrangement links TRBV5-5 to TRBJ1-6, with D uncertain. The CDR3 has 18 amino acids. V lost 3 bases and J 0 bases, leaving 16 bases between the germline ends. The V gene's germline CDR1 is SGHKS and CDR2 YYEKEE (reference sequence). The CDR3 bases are TGTGCCAGCAGCTATTCTTTTCCAGGCAGCTCCTATAATTCACCCCTCCACTTT. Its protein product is CASSYSFPGSSYNSPLHF.

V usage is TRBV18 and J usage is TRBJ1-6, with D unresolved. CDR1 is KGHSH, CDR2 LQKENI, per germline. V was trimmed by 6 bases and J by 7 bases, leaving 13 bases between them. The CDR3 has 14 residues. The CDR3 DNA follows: TGTGCCAGCTCCTTCGCTGCATCGAATTCACCCCTCCACTTT. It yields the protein CASSFAASNSPLHF.

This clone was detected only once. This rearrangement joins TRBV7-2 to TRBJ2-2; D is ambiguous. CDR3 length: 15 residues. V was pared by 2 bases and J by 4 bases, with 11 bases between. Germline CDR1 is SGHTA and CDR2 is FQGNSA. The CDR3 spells CASSLRTGTTGELFF. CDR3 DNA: TGTGCCAGCAGCTTACGGACCGGAACCACCGGGGAGCTGTTTTTT.

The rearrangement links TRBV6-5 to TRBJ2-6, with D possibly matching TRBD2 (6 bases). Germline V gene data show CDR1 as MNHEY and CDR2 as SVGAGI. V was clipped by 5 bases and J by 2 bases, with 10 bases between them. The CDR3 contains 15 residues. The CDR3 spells CASSNGGAGANVLTF. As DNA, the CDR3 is TGTGCCAGCAGTAACGGGGGTGCTGGGGCCAACGTCCTGACTTTC.

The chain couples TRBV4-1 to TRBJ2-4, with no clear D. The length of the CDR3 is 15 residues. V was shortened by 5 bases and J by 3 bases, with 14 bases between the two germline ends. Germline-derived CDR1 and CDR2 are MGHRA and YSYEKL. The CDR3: CASSSLIGDKNIQYF. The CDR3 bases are TGCGCCAGCAGCTCACTGATTGGGGACAAAAACATTCAGTACTTC.

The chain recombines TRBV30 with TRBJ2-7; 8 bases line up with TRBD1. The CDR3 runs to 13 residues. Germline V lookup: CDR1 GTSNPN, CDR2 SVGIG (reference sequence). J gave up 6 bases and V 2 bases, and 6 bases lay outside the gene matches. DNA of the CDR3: TGTGCCTGGAGTTCGACAGGGGCTTTCGAGCAGTACTTC. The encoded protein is CAWSSTGAFEQYF.

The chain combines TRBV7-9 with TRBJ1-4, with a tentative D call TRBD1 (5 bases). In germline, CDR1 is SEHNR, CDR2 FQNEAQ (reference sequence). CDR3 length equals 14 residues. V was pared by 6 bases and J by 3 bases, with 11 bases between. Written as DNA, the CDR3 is TGTGCCAGCAGGCCGACAGCTTCTAATGAAAAACTGTTTTTT. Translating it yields CASRPTASNEKLFF. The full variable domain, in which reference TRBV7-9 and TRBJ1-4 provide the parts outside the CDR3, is DTGVSQNPRHKITKRGQNVTFRCDPISEHNRLYWYRQTLGQGPEFLTYFQNEAQLEKSRLLSDRFSAERPKGSFSTLEIQRTEQGDSAMYLCASRPTASNEKLFFGSGTQLSVL.

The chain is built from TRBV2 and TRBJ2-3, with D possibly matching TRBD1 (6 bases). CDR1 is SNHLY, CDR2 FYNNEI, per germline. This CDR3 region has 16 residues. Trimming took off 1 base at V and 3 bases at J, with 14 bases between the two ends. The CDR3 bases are TGTGCCAGCAGTGAAGAACAGGGAAAGTGGACAGATACGCAGTATTTT. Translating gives CASSEEQGKWTDTQYF.

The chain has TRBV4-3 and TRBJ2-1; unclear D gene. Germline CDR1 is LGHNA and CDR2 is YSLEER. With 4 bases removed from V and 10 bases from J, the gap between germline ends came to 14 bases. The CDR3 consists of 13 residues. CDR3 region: CASSRNLGREQFF. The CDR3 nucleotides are TGCGCCAGCAGCCGCAACTTAGGGCGGGAGCAGTTCTTC.

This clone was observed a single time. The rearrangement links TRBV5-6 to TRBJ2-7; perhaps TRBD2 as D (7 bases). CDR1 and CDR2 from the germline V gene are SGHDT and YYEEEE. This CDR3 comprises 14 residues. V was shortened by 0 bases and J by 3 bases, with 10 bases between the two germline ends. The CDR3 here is CASSLGGGLYEQYF. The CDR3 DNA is TGTGCCAGCAGCTTGGGGGGGGGCCTCTACGAGCAGTACTTC.